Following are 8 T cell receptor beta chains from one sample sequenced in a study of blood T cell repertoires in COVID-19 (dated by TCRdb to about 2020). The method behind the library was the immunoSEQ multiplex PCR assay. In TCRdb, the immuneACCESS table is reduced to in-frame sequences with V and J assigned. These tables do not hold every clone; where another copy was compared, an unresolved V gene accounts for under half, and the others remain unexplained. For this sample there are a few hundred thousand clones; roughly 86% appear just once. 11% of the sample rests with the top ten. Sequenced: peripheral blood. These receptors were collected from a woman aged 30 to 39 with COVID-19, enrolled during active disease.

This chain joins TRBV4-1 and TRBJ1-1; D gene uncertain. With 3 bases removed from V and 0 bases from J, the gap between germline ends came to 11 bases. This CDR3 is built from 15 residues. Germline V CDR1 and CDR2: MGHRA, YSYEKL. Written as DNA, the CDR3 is TGCGCCAGCAGCCATCCAGTCTCGCTGAACACTGAAGCTTTCTTT. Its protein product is CASSHPVSLNTEAFF.

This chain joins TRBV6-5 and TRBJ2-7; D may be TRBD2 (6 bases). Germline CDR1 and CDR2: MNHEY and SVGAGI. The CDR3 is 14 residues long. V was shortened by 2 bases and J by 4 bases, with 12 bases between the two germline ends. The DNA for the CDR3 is TGTGCCAGCAGTTACACCGGGACTCAATACGAGCAGTACTTC. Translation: CASSYTGTQYEQYF.

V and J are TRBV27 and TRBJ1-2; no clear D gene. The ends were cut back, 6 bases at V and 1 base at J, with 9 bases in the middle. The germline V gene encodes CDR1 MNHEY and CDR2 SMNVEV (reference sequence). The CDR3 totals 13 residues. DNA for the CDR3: TGTGCCAGCAGCCCCACTGATAACTATGGCTACACCTTC. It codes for CASSPTDNYGYTF.

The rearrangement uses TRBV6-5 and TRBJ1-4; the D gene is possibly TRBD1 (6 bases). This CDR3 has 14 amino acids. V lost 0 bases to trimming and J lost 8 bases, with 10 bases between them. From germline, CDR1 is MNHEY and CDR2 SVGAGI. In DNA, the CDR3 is TGTGCCAGCAGTTACTCTCGGGGGGCGGAAAAACTGTTTTTT. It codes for CASSYSRGAEKLFF.

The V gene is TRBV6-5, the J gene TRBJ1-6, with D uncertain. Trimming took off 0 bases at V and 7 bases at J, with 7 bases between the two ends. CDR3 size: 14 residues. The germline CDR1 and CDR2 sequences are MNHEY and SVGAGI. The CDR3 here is CASSYSDWNSPLHF. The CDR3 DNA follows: TGTGCCAGCAGTTACTCGGACTGGAATTCACCCCTCCACTTT.

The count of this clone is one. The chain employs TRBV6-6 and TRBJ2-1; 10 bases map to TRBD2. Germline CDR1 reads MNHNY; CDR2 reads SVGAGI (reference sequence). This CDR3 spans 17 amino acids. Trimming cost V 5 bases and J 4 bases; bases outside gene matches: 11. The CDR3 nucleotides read TGTGCCAGCAGTAGATTCATAGCGGGGGGTGCATACAATGAGCAGTTCTTC. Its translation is CASSRFIAGGAYNEQFF.

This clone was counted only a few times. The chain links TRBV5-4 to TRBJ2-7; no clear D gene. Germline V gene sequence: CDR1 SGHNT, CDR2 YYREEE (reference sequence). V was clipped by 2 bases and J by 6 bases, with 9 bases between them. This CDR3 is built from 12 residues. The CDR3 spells CASSFGRSEQYF. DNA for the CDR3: TGTGCCAGCAGCTTTGGTAGGAGCGAGCAGTACTTC.

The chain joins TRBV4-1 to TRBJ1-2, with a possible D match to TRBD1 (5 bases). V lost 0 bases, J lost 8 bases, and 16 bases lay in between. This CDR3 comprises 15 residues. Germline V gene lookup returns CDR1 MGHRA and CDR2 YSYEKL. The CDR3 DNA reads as TGCGCCAGCAGCCAAGATCGAACAGGAGGGAGGGGCTACACCTTC. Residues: CASSQDRTGGRGYTF.